The present entry profiles one TCR beta chain with its context. The protocol was immunoSEQ multiplex PCR, while the TCRdb copy is restricted to in-frame clones and leaves out a portion. The repertoire holds under 700,000 clones, around 78% seen once, with more than 0.01% in the top ten. These data originate in a study of shared T cell receptors in the human thymus. CDR1 and CDR2 (germline): ENHRY, SYGVKD. This CDR3 has 17 residues. V dropped 4 bases and J dropped 0; count of bases not matched to a gene: 8. The sample was also linked to a second study, of human thymus T cells. That work adds: Donors consisted of healthy Finnish infants (having corrective surgery for congenital heart defects). Thymic and blood repertoires appeared to display a bias in their usage of V and J genes. A high degree of thymic repertoire overlap among unrelated individuals was reported in related research.

The sequenced sample was thymocytes. The sequence came from a boy younger than two with a congenital heart defect. The chain combines TRBV10-3 with TRBJ1-5; 8 nucleotides agree with TRBD1. The CDR3 DNA sequence: TGTGCCATCAGTGGCCGGGACAGGCTCTTTAGCAATCAGCCCCAGCATTTT. Its translation is CAISGRDRLFSNQPQHF.